This T cell receptor beta chain comes out of a study of PD-1 blockade in classical Hodgkin lymphoma. Study-level results: TCR diversity in CD4+, not CD8+, cells rose significantly by C4D1. The study found complete responders had baseline diversity similar to newly diagnosed patients. Later analyses included only patients treated at least 1 year post-ASCT.

Each patient relapsed following autologous stem cell transplantation, and prior brentuximab vedotin exposure differed. Measured with immunoSEQ multiplex PCR; TCRdb has only the in-frame clones, and not every one. The top ten clones hold about 2.7% of a sample with more than 85,000 clones, about 90% of them seen once. About this clone itself: Its specificity is not known.

The specimen comprised peripheral blood mononuclear cells (PBMCs), sampled before the second cycle of nivolumab. This receptor was obtained from a human donor with classical Hodgkin lymphoma.

The CDR3 loop is CASSTSSWSYNEQFF. The CDR3 DNA is TGTGCCAGTAGTACCTCTAGTTGGTCCTACAATGAGCAGTTCTTC. V is TRBV19 and J is TRBJ2-1, with D uncertain. This CDR3 region has 15 residues. Germline V gives CDR1 LNHDA, CDR2 SQIVND (reference sequence). V shed 4 bases and J shed 1 base, with 11 bases lying between them.